This T cell receptor (beta chain) was observed in a study of T cells in localized non-small cell lung cancer. Whole-study results and caveats: Detection in adjacent lung was observed for a median about 50 of the top 100 tumor clones. Longer overall survival was seen with higher T cell density measured in blood. As only one tumor region underwent sequencing, heterogeneity remains possible.

A remark on this clone: Antigen specificity is unknown.

The protocol was immunoSEQ multiplex PCR, while the TCRdb copy is restricted to in-frame clones and leaves out a portion. The sample has 1,500 to 2,000 clones, 30% to 40% seen once; the top ten hold around 19%. V lost 5 bases to trimming and J lost 4 bases, with 11 bases between them. The CDR3 covers 13 residues. Germline V gene sequence: CDR1 SGDLS, CDR2 YYNGEE. The input for sequencing was normal lung tissue next to the tumor, taken before any cancer treatment. The chain uses TRBV9 and TRBJ2-3; D is unclear. The clonotype was recovered from a male donor older than 55 with stage I squamous cell lung carcinoma. In DNA, the CDR3 is TGTGCCAGCAGTGGGTCCTGGGCAGATACGCAGTATTTT. It yields the protein CASSGSWADTQYF.